This TCR beta chain was obtained from a study of cytomegalovirus exposure and HLA in healthy donors. Study details: Around 77 million unique TCRs from HLA-typed donors made up an early data release.

Study findings and constraints: Available immune exposure information covered CMV serostatus only. The majority of CMV-associated TCR beta chains were reported as apparently HLA-restricted in a later analysis. Sequencing depth across donors, presence/absence analyses assumed, was roughly uniform.

About this clone itself: Antigen specificity is unknown.

The PCR ran on 60 Vbeta and 13 Jbeta primers. Libraries were prepared by immunoSEQ multiplex PCR; TCRdb keeps only in-frame clonotypes and omits some of them. The sample consists of about 140,000 clones, under 80% of them appearing once. CDR1 and CDR2 (germline): SGHTA, FQGNSA. This CDR3 is built from 14 residues. Trimming removed 4 bases from V and 6 bases from J, with 16 bases in between. Sequenced sample: PBMCs. J is TRBJ2-7 and V is TRBV7-2; D not certain. The source of this sequence is a woman between 50 and 59 years old in good health and CMV-seropositive. CDR3 in amino acids: CASSSTAVRSEQYF. The DNA of the CDR3 is TGTGCCAGCAGCTCAACGGCGGTACGAAGCGAGCAGTACTTC.